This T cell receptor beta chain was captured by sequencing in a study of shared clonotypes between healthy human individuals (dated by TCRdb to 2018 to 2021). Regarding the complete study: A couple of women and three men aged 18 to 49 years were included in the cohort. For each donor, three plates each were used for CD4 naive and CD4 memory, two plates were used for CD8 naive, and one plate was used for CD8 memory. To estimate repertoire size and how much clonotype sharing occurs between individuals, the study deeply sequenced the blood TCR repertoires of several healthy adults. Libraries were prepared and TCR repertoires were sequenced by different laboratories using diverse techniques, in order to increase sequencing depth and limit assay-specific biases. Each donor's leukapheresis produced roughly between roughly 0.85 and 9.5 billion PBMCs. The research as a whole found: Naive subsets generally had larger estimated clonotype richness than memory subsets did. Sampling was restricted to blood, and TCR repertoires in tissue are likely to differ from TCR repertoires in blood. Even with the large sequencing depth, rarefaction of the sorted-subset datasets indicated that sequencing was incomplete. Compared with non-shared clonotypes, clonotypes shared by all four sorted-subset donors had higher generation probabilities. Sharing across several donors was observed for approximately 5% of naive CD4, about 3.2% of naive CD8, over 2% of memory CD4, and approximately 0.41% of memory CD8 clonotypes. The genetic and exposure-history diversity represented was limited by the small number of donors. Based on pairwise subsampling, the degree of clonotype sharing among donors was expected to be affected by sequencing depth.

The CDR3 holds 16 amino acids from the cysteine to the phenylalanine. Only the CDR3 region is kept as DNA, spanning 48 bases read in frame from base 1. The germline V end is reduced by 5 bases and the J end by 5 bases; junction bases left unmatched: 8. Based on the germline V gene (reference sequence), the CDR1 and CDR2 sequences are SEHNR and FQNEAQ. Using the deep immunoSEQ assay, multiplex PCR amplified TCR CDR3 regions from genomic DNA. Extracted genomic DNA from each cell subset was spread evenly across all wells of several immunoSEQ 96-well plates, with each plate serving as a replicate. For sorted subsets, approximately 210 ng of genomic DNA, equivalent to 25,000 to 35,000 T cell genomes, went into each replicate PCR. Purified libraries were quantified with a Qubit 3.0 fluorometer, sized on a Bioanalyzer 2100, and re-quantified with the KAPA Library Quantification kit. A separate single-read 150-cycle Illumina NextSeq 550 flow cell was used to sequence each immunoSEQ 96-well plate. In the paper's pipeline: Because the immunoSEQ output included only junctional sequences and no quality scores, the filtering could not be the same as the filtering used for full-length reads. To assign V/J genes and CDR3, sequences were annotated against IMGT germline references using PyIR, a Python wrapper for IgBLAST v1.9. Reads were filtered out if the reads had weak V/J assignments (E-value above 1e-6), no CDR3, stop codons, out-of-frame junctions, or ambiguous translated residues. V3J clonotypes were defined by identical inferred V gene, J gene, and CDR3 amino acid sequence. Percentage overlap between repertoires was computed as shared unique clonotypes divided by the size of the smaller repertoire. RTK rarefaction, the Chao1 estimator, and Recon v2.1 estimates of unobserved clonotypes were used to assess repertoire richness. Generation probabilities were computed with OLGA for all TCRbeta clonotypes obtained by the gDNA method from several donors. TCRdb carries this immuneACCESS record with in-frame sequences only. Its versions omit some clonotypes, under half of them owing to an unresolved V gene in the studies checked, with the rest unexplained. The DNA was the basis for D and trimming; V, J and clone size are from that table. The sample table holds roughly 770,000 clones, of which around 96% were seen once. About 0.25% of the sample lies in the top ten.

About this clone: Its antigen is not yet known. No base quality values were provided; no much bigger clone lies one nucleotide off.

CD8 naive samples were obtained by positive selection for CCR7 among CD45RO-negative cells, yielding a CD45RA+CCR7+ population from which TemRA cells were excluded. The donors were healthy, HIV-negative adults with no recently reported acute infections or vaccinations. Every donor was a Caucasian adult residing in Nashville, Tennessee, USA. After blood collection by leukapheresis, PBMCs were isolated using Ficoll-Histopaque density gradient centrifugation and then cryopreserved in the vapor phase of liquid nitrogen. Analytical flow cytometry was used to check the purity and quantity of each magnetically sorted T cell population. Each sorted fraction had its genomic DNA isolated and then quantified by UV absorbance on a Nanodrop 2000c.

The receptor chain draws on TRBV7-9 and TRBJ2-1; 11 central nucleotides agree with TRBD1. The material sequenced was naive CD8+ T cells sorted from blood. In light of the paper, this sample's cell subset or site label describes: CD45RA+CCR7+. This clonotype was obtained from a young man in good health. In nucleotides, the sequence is TGTGCCAGCAGCCATTGGACAGGGGGCATCGACAATGAGCAGTTCTTC. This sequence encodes CASSHWTGGIDNEQFF.